These T cell receptor beta chains were read from a single sample in a study of post-analysis software for immune sequencing data. A single record per CDR3 protein comes from TCRdb applying MiXCR to the PCR reads. The sample has hundreds of thousands of distinct CDR3 sequences, roughly half seen once. Sequencing was carried out using blood. Receptors were obtained from a girl aged 10 to 17 with multiple sclerosis. CDR3s leave out the opening cysteine and the closing phenylalanine or tryptophan. Each record gives: V gene, J gene, CDR3 protein.

v_call: TRBV6-1; j_call: TRBJ1-5; cdr3_aa: ASSGEYSNQPQH
v_call: TRBV27; j_call: TRBJ2-1; cdr3_aa: ASRHGAQLYNEQF
v_call: TRBV7-2; j_call: TRBJ2-3; cdr3_aa: ASSFGAGGPADTQY
v_call: TRBV29-1; j_call: TRBJ2-5; cdr3_aa: STRTGGWETQY
v_call: TRBV5-1; j_call: TRBJ2-6; cdr3_aa: ASSFERGISGANVLT
v_call: TRBV5-1; j_call: TRBJ2-5; cdr3_aa: ASSSRLARGETQY
v_call: TRBV6-5; j_call: TRBJ2-7; cdr3_aa: ASSYLGIGPTPFGEQY
v_call: TRBV24-1; j_call: TRBJ2-1; cdr3_aa: ATSDSPTSGRANNEQF
v_call: TRBV2; j_call: TRBJ2-5; cdr3_aa: ASRATWGETQY
v_call: TRBV7-8; j_call: TRBJ2-1; cdr3_aa: ASSALPGLAKREQF
v_call: TRBV7-9; j_call: NA; cdr3_aa: ASSLAVTSGSSDEQY
v_call: TRBV20-1; j_call: TRBJ2-5; cdr3_aa: SARADRDLGGETQY
v_call: TRBV28; j_call: TRBJ1-2; cdr3_aa: ASLPGQRHGYT
v_call: TRBV15; j_call: TRBJ2-1; cdr3_aa: ATSSFSVGDNEQF
v_call: TRBV12-3/TRBV12-4; j_call: TRBJ2-5; cdr3_aa: ASRRGMRETQY
v_call: TRBV14; j_call: TRBJ1-1; cdr3_aa: ASKRQGTSTEAF
v_call: TRBV20-1; j_call: TRBJ2-1; cdr3_aa: SARDYKGLPGYNEQF
v_call: TRBV20-1; j_call: TRBJ2-5; cdr3_aa: SALEDWDRAPSRETQY
v_call: TRBV18; j_call: NA; cdr3_aa: ASSPQLQAETQY
v_call: TRBV20-1; j_call: TRBJ2-5; cdr3_aa: SAIRLGRLQETQY
v_call: TRBV29-1; j_call: TRBJ1-2; cdr3_aa: SVRLSGQIPPNGYT
v_call: TRBV4-2; j_call: TRBJ2-7; cdr3_aa: ASSQGGTAYYEQY